Each of the 18 T cell receptor beta chains below was sequenced from the same sample in a study of T cell responses to AZD1222 COVID-19 vaccine. The protocol was immunoSEQ multiplex PCR, while the TCRdb copy is restricted to in-frame clones and leaves out a portion. The sample lists around 150,000 clones, around 90% occurring once. This specimen was peripheral blood, taken 28 days after the second AZD1222 dose. These receptor sequences come from an adult who received the AZD1222 COVID-19 vaccine.

The V gene is TRBV29-1, the J gene TRBJ1-1; TRBD1 is a possible D gene (5 bases). V dropped 6 bases and J dropped 2 bases, with 13 bases sitting between them. CDR3 size: 13 residues. Germline loops: CDR1 SQVTM, CDR2 ANQGSEA. The CDR3: CSVTRDSNTEAFF. The CDR3 coding sequence is TGCAGCGTGACTAGGGACTCCAACACTGAAGCTTTCTTT.

The genes are TRBV24-1 and TRBJ2-5; 10 bases fit TRBD1. The trim removed 2 bases at V and 5 bases at J, leaving 7 bases unmatched. This CDR3 comprises 16 residues. Per the germline V gene, CDR1 is KGHDR and CDR2 is SFDVKD. The CDR3 region has the DNA TGTGCCACCAGTGATTCGCGGGGGACAGGGGTGGAGACCCAGTACTTC. Its translation is CATSDSRGTGVETQYF.

The chain recombines TRBV9 with TRBJ2-5, with 10 bases identical to TRBD1. J was trimmed by 1 base and V by 1 base; bases with no gene match: 4. Per germline, CDR1 SGDLS and CDR2 YYNGEE. The CDR3 is 16 amino acids. The CDR3 region is CASSVFGTGAQETQYF. Written as DNA, the CDR3 is TGTGCCAGCAGCGTATTCGGGACAGGGGCCCAAGAGACCCAGTACTTC.

This clone was recorded once. This sequence joins TRBV12-3 or TRBV12-4 and TRBJ1-1, with TRBD1 matching over 7 bases. With 10 bases clipped from V and 4 bases from J, the junction kept 9 bases outside the gene matches. CDR3 length: 13 residues. The CDR3 sequence: CATKTGLPTEAFF. The CDR3 region has the DNA TGTGCCACTAAGACAGGGCTTCCCACTGAAGCTTTCTTT.

This sequence joins TRBV6-5 and TRBJ2-6, with D perhaps matching TRBD2 (5 bases). Germline V gene data show CDR1 as MNHEY and CDR2 as SVGAGI. The CDR3 is 15 amino acids. V lost 5 bases, J lost 1 base, and 9 bases lay in between. The CDR3 protein is CASSLGGSGANVLTF. The CDR3 nucleotides read TGTGCCAGCAGTCTTGGAGGTTCTGGGGCCAACGTCCTGACTTTC.

V and J are TRBV19 and TRBJ1-3, with unresolved D. V shed 5 bases and J shed 1 base, with 9 bases lying between them. This CDR3 has 14 amino acids. The germline gives CDR1 LNHDA, CDR2 SQIVND (reference sequence). CDR3 residues: CASSLVASGNTIYF. The CDR3 DNA reads as TGTGCCAGTAGTTTGGTCGCTTCTGGAAACACCATATATTTT.

This clone was counted between two and nine times. The chain is built from TRBV18 and TRBJ2-7, with D perhaps being TRBD1 or TRBD2 (5 bases each). The CDR3 spans 14 residues. Germline V gives CDR1 KGHSH, CDR2 LQKENI. With 6 bases removed from V and 3 bases from J, the gap between germline ends came to 15 bases. CDR3 in amino acids: CASSRRDGDYEQYF. The CDR3 DNA sequence: TGTGCCAGCTCGCGCCGGGACGGAGACTACGAGCAGTACTTC.

The rearrangement links TRBV6-5 to TRBJ2-2, with D uncertain. CDR1 is MNHEY, CDR2 SVGAGI, per germline. V lost 7 bases, J lost 1 base, and 10 bases lay in between. This CDR3 spans 14 amino acids. Here the CDR3 DNA reads TGTGCCAGCAAAAAACAGATGAACACCGGGGAGCTGTTTTTT. This sequence encodes CASKKQMNTGELFF.

The chain uses TRBV7-2 and TRBJ2-5; tentative D call: TRBD1 (7 bases). Germline CDR1 is SGHTA and CDR2 is FQGNSA. Trimming left V 1 base short and J 7 bases short, with 25 bases between. The CDR3 contains 18 residues. For the CDR3, the DNA is TGTGCCAGCAGCTTAGAGTACCGGGGACAGACTAGAAGGGGGACCCAGTACTTC. Encoded protein: CASSLEYRGQTRRGTQYF.

This chain joins TRBV19 and TRBJ2-7, with D perhaps given as TRBD1 or TRBD2 (5 bases each). Between the trimmed V and J ends, which lost 7 bases and 6 bases, there was a span of 19 bases. Germline-derived CDR1 and CDR2 are LNHDA and SQIVND (reference sequence). The CDR3 is 14 amino acids. The CDR3 is CASKAPGTDREQYF. The CDR3 bases are TGTGCCAGTAAAGCCCCTGGGACGGATCGCGAGCAGTACTTC.

The chain is built from TRBV21-1 and TRBJ1-1. TRBV21-1 is annotated as a pseudogene. The CDR3 runs to 16 residues. The CDR3 reads CASSKGPSLLRDEAFF. The CDR3 DNA reads as TGTGCCAGCAGCAAAGGGCCCTCCCTACTCCGGGATGAAGCTTTCTTT.

DNA for the CDR3: TGTGCCAGCAGCTCCAACCCGCTATGGGCCCCGATCTTCACTGAAGCTTTCTTT. It encodes CASSSNPLWAPIFTEAFF. The chain carries TRBV7-8 and TRBJ1-1; no clear D gene. CDR1 and CDR2 (germline): SGHVS, FQNEAQ. CDR3 length equals 18 residues. V was trimmed by 4 bases and J by 4 bases, leaving 25 bases between them.

The rearrangement links TRBV21-1 to TRBJ1-5. TRBV21-1 is given as a pseudogene. The CDR3 runs to 15 residues. CDR3 DNA sequence: TGTGCCAGCAGCAAATGGAGGGGCCCAAATCAGCCCCAGCATTTT. Encoded protein: CASSKWRGPNQPQHF.

CDR3 in DNA: TGCGCCAGCAGCTTGGGACTCGGGGGCAATGAAAAACTGTTTTTT. This gives the protein CASSLGLGGNEKLFF. The V and J genes are TRBV5-1 and TRBJ1-4; possibly TRBD1 for D (6 bases). The V and J ends lost 0 bases and 5 bases respectively, with 11 bases between them. Germline lookup yields CDR1 SGHRS and CDR2 YFSETQ. This CDR3 has 15 amino acids.

The chain joins TRBV2 to TRBJ1-2; D perhaps matches TRBD1 (6 bases). Germline CDR1 SNHLY, CDR2 FYNNEI. CDR3 length equals 15 residues. Trimming stripped 5 bases from V and 5 bases from J, with 18 bases between. The CDR3 sequence: CASSQLRTEPYGYTF. CDR3 DNA: TGTGCCAGCAGTCAACTTCGGACAGAGCCTTATGGCTACACCTTC.

This clone appeared once. V gene TRBV6-5 combines with J gene TRBJ1-2; D perhaps matches TRBD1 (5 bases). Trimming stripped 6 bases from V and 4 bases from J, with 6 bases between. In germline, CDR1 is MNHEY, CDR2 SVGAGI. This CDR3 region has 11 residues. As DNA, the CDR3 is TGTGCCAGCAGCGGGACCTATGGCTACACCTTC. It yields the protein CASSGTYGYTF.

The chain is built from TRBV27 and TRBJ2-1, with D perhaps matching TRBD2 (5 bases). Germline V gene data show CDR1 as MNHEY and CDR2 as SMNVEV (reference sequence). The CDR3 is 17 amino acids. Trimming removed 4 bases from V and 5 bases from J, with 21 bases in between. CDR3 DNA: TGTGCCAGCAGTTCCATATTTGAGGGTTTCGGCAACAATGAGCAGTTCTTC. It specifies CASSSIFEGFGNNEQFF.

This clone was detected only once. The chain is built from TRBV19 and TRBJ2-3; the match to TRBD1 covers 7 bases. The germline V gene encodes CDR1 LNHDA and CDR2 SQIVND (reference sequence). The CDR3 has 13 amino acids. J was trimmed by 7 bases and V by 6 bases; bases with no gene match: 7. The CDR3 sequence: CASRRGQTNTQYF. CDR3 nucleotides: TGTGCCAGTAGACGGGGACAGACGAATACGCAGTATTTT.